A selection of T cell receptor beta chains follows, all from one sample in a study of blood T cells in healthy people across ages. TCRdb processed the 5' RACE reads anew with MiXCR; each CDR3 protein has one entry. The profile shows about 600,000 distinct CDR3 sequences, around half of them singletons. Sequencing was done on a sample of blood. The source is a man of 80 years or more in good health. Each CDR3 is given with its conserved first and last residue. A D gene is named only where the DNA matches it firmly. Clone size appears in some rows only: once, few, many, or a class for an expanded clone.

abundance	v_gene	len	j_gene	d_gene	CDR3aa	CDR3nt
NA	TRBV29-1	14	TRBJ2-7	TRBD1	CSVRGPQDFYEQYF	TGCAGCGTGAGGGGGCCCCAGGATTTTTACGAGCAGTACTTC
NA	TRBV20-1	13	TRBJ2-3	TRBD2	CSAPTSGGDTQYF	TGCAGTGCTCCCACTAGCGGTGGAGATACGCAGTATTTT
NA	TRBV7-2	14	TRBJ1-2	NA	CASSYRQQGYGYTF	TGTGCCAGCAGCTATAGGCAACAGGGTTATGGCTACACCTTC
NA	TRBV7-2	14	TRBJ1-4	NA	CASSTETANEKLFF	TGTGCCAGCAGCACCGAGACAGCTAATGAAAAACTGTTTTTT
NA	TRBV4-3	17	TRBJ2-6	NA	CAISQGWVGSGANVLTF	TGCGCCATCAGCCAAGGTTGGGTAGGCTCTGGGGCCAACGTCCTGACTTTC
NA	TRBV7-3	15	TRBJ2-7	TRBD2	CASSPHSGYLAEQYF	TGTGCCAGCAGCCCCCATAGCGGGTACCTCGCCGAGCAGTACTTC
NA	TRBV20-1	15	TRBJ2-3	NA	CSASTTGDSTDTQYF	TGCAGTGCTAGCACCACAGGAGACTCCACAGATACGCAGTATTTT
NA	TRBV20-1	17	TRBJ1-6	TRBD1	CSARGGTGGSYNSPLHF	TGCAGTGCTAGGGGGGGGACAGGGGGCTCCTATAATTCACCCCTCCACTTT
NA	TRBV18	17	TRBJ2-5	TRBD1	CASSPAARDRIQETQYF	TGTGCCAGCTCACCGGCAGCCCGGGACAGGATCCAAGAGACCCAGTACTTC
NA	TRBV5-1	12	TRBJ2-1	TRBD1	CASSSDRVKQFF	TGCGCCAGCAGCTCAGACAGGGTAAAGCAGTTCTTC
NA	TRBV12-3/TRBV12-4	14	TRBJ2-7	NA	CASSPGASSYEQYF	TGTGCCAGCAGCCCGGGGGCAAGCTCCTACGAGCAGTACTTC
NA	TRBV4-1	15	TRBJ1-2	NA	CASSQDEGRNYGYTF	TGCGCCAGCAGCCAAGATGAGGGGCGGAACTATGGCTACACCTTC
NA	TRBV27	13	TRBJ2-1	NA	CASMGSTVTRQFF	TGTGCCAGCATGGGATCGACCGTGACAAGACAGTTCTTC
NA	TRBV4-3	18	TRBJ2-7	TRBD2	CASSQDRTSGRLAYEQYF	TGCGCCAGCAGCCAAGATAGGACTAGCGGGAGGCTCGCCTACGAGCAGTACTTT
NA	TRBV7-8	14	TRBJ1-2	NA	CASSLVGLPSGYTF	TGTGCCAGCAGCTTAGTAGGGCTTCCCTCGGGCTACACCTTC
few	TRBV28	17	TRBJ1-4	NA	CASSQSAQQGPNEKLFF	TGTGCCAGCAGCCAATCCGCCCAGCAGGGACCTAATGAAAAACTGTTTTTT
NA	TRBV29-1	13	TRBJ2-3	NA	CSESGPSTDAQYF	TGCAGCGAGTCCGGGCCGAGCACAGATGCGCAGTATTTT
few	TRBV10-3	16	TRBJ2-7	TRBD1	CAISDLGTGLLPGQYF	TGTGCCATCAGTGATCTAGGGACAGGGTTACTCCCCGGGCAGTACTTC
few	TRBV9	16	TRBJ2-5	TRBD1	CASSAQDRSYQETQYF	TGTGCCAGCAGCGCACAGGACAGGTCGTACCAAGAGACCCAGTACTTC
NA	TRBV25-1	15	TRBJ2-3	NA	CASRLRAGGTDTQYF	TGTGCCAGCAGACTCAGGGCAGGAGGCACAGATACGCAGTATTTT
NA	TRBV12-3/TRBV12-4	16	TRBJ1-1	TRBD1	CASSLGGTGSYSEAFF	TGTGCCAGCAGCTTGGGGGGGACAGGGTCATATTCTGAAGCTTTCTTT
NA	TRBV6-4	13	TRBJ2-3	TRBD1	CASSMTDRDTQYF	TGTGCCAGCAGTATGACGGACAGGGATACGCAGTATTTT
once	TRBV5-1	16	TRBJ2-3	TRBD1	CASSLGQGNFADTQYF	TGCGCCAGCAGCTTGGGACAGGGGAATTTTGCAGATACGCAGTATTTT
NA	TRBV7-2	12	TRBJ2-5	NA	CASSLVTGGPYF	TGTGCCAGCAGCTTAGTTACTGGCGGCCCGTACTTC
NA	TRBV28	14	TRBJ1-5	TRBD1	CASSSHGDSRPQHF	TGTGCCAGCAGTTCCCACGGGGACAGTCGACCCCAGCATTTT
once	TRBV27	16	TRBJ2-3	NA	CASSWEFTREGDTQYF	TGTGCCAGCAGCTGGGAGTTTACTAGAGAGGGAGATACGCAGTATTTT
NA	TRBV4-1	14	TRBJ1-1	NA	CASSQEGPGRQAFF	TGCGCCAGCAGCCAAGAAGGTCCGGGACGCCAAGCTTTCTTT
NA	TRBV7-2	15	TRBJ2-1	NA	CASSPPGTIYNEQFF	TGTGCCAGCAGCCCCCCCGGGACCATCTACAATGAGCAGTTCTTC
NA	TRBV5-1	15	TRBJ2-3	NA	CASSQIGGPTDTQYF	TGCGCCAGCAGTCAGATCGGGGGCCCCACAGATACGCAGTATTTT
few	TRBV20-1	13	TRBJ1-1	NA	CSARNGQYTEAFF	TGCAGTGCGAGGAATGGCCAATACACTGAAGCTTTCTTT
NA	TRBV11-2	15	TRBJ2-5	TRBD1	CASSPGTGNQETQYF	TGTGCCAGCAGCCCCGGGACAGGGAACCAAGAGACCCAGTACTTC
NA	TRBV15	12	TRBJ1-6	NA	CATSRFNSPLHF	TGTGCCACCAGCAGATTTAATTCACCCCTCCACTTT
few	TRBV7-2	12	TRBJ1-4	NA	CASSLYNEKLFF	TGTGCCAGCAGCTTATATAATGAAAAACTGTTTTTT
NA	TRBV5-1	13	TRBJ1-1	NA	CASSLSGGVGAFF	TGCGCCAGCAGCTTGAGCGGGGGAGTAGGAGCTTTCTTT
NA	TRBV28	14	TRBJ1-1	NA	CASSLPGAPAKAFF	TGTGCCAGCAGTTTGCCAGGGGCACCAGCGAAAGCTTTCTTT
many	TRBV6-6	14	TRBJ2-7	TRBD2	CASSYAGTNYEQYF	TGTGCCAGCAGTTACGCCGGGACTAACTACGAGCAGTACTTC
NA	TRBV20-1	13	TRBJ1-2	TRBD1	CGSRDSPNYGYTF	TGCGGTTCCCGGGACAGCCCTAACTATGGCTACACCTTC
NA	TRBV29-1	17	TRBJ2-2	TRBD1	CSVETDRGLPGPGELFF	TGCAGCGTTGAAACGGACAGGGGCCTCCCTGGGCCCGGGGAGCTGTTTTTT
NA	TRBV5-1	16	TRBJ2-4	NA	CASRTGVTGTKDEQYF	TGCGCCAGCAGGACAGGGGTTACAGGGACTAAGGATGAGCAGTACTTC
NA	TRBV7-8	14	TRBJ2-7	TRBD2	CASSSSIAGYEQYF	TGTGCCAGCAGCTCCTCGATAGCGGGCTACGAGCAGTACTTC
NA	TRBV7-2	16	TRBJ2-4	TRBD2	CASSTLAGLAKNIQYF	TGTGCCAGCAGTACTCTAGCGGGGCTAGCCAAAAACATTCAGTACTTC
NA	TRBV20-1	13	TRBJ1-2	NA	CSASKGNNYGYTF	TGCAGTGCTAGTAAAGGGAATAACTATGGCTACACCTTC
many	TRBV6-6	15	TRBJ2-7	NA	CASSYQASGQDEQYF	TGTGCCAGCAGTTATCAGGCTAGCGGACAGGACGAGCAGTACTTC
few	TRBV20-1	14	TRBJ2-5	NA	CSASPSASQETQYF	TGCAGTGCTAGCCCTAGCGCCTCACAAGAGACCCAGTACTTC
few	TRBV7-2	16	TRBJ2-3	NA	CASSPSRLPQTDTQYF	TGTGCCAGCAGCCCGTCCAGACTGCCCCAAACGGATACGCAGTATTTT
NA	TRBV20-1	15	TRBJ2-1	TRBD2	CSARDFTSGSYEQFF	TGCAGTGCTAGAGATTTCACTAGCGGGAGTTATGAGCAGTTCTTC